This TCR beta chain stems from a study of technical replicates of blood from a handful of donors. Method: immunoSEQ multiplex PCR; TCRdb's copy keeps in-frame clones and lacks some. The sample consists of some 70,000 clones, just over 90% of them appearing once. Germline-derived CDR1 and CDR2 are SQVTM and ANQGSEA. V lost 2 bases and J lost 5, with 40 bases in between. The CDR3 consists of 23 residues. The chain recombines TRBV29-1 with TRBJ1-5; TRBD1 might be the D (5 bases). Material: PBMCs. This TCR was recovered from a human donor in good health. Some clones in this sample may be carry-over from other donors' samples. This chain's CDR3 is CSVETRDRTIAGSGKLVDQPQHF. The CDR3 DNA reads as TGCAGCGTTGAAACGCGGGATCGGACAATCGCGGGATCAGGGAAGTTGGTCGATCAGCCCCAGCATTTT.